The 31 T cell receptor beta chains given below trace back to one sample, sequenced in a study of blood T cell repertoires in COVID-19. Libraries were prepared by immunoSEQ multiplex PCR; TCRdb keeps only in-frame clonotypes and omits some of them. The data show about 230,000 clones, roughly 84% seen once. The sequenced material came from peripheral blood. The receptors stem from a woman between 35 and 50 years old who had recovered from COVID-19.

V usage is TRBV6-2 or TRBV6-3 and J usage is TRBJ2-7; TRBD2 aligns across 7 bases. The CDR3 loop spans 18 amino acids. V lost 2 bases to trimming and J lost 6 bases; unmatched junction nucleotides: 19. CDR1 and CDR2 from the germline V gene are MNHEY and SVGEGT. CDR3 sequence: CASSYMDKSGGRSGEQYF. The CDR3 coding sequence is TGTGCCAGCAGTTACATGGACAAGTCGGGGGGTCGGTCGGGCGAGCAGTACTTC.

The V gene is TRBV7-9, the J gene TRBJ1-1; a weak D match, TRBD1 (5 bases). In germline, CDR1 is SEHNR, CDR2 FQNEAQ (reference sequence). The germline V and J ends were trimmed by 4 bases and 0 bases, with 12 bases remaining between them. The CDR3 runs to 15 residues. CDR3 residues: CASSSTDNLNTEAFF. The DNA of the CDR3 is TGTGCCAGCAGCTCGACAGACAACCTGAACACTGAAGCTTTCTTT.

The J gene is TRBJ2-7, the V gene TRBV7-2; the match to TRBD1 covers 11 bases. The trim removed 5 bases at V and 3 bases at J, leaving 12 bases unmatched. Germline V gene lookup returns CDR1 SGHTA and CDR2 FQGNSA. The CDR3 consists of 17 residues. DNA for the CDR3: TGTGCCAGCAGCCCACCGAACTGGGACAGGGGGTTCTACGAGCAGTACTTC. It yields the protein CASSPPNWDRGFYEQYF.

CDR3 protein: CASSGGGQGGRNIQYF. The CDR3 nucleotides read TGTGCCAGCAGTGGGGGAGGACAGGGGGGACGAAACATTCAGTACTTC. This sequence joins TRBV2 and TRBJ2-4; 10 positions agree with TRBD1. Per germline, CDR1 SNHLY and CDR2 FYNNEI. The V segment lost 4 bases and the J segment 6 bases; nucleotides outside the gene matches: 9. The CDR3 runs 16 residues. The whole variable domain, remainder taken from reference TRBV2 and TRBJ2-4, is EPEVTQTPSHQVTQMGQEVILRCVPISNHLYFYWYRQILGQKVEFLVSFYNNEISEKSEIFDDQFSVERPDGSNFTLKIRSTKLEDSAMYFCASSGGGQGGRNIQYFGAGTRLSVL.

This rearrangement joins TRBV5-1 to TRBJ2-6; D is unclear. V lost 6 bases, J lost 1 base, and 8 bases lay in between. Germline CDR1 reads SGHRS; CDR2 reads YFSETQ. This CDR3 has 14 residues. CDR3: CASTDSSGANVLTF. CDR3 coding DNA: TGCGCCAGCACCGACTCGTCTGGGGCCAACGTCCTGACTTTC.

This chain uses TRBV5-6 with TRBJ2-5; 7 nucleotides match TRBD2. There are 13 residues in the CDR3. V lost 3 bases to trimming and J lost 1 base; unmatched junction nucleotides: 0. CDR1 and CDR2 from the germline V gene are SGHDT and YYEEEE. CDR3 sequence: CASSWGGQETQYF. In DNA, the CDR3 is TGTGCCAGCAGCTGGGGGGGCCAAGAGACCCAGTACTTC.

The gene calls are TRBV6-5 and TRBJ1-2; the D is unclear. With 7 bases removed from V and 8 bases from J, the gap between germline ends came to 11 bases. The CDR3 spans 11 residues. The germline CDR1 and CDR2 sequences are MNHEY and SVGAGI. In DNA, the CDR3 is TGTGCCAGCATAGGATTCGGGGGCTACACCTTC. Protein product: CASIGFGGYTF.

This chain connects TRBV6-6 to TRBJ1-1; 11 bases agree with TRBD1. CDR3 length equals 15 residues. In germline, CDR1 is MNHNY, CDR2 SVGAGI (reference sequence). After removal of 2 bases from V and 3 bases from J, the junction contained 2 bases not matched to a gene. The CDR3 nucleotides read TGTGCCAGCAGTTACCCGGGACAGGGGGACACTGAAGCTTTCTTT. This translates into CASSYPGQGDTEAFF.

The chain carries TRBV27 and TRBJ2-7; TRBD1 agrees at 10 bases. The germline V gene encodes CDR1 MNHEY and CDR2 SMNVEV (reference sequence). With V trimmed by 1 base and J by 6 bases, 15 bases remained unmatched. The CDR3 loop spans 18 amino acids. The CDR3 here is CASSLFMRDRDRGREQYF. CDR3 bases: TGTGCCAGCAGTTTATTCATGAGGGACCGGGACAGGGGACGCGAGCAGTACTTC.

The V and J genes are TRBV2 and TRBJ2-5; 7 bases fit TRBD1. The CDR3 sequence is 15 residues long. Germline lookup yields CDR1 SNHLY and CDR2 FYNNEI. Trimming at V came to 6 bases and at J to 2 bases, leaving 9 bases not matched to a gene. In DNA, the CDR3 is TGTGCCAGCAGCCCCAGGGGGTGGGCTCAAGAGACCCAGTACTTC. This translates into CASSPRGWAQETQYF. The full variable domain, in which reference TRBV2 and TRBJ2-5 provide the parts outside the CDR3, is EPEVTQTPSHQVTQMGQEVILRCVPISNHLYFYWYRQILGQKVEFLVSFYNNEISEKSEIFDDQFSVERPDGSNFTLKIRSTKLEDSAMYFCASSPRGWAQETQYFGPGTRLLVL.

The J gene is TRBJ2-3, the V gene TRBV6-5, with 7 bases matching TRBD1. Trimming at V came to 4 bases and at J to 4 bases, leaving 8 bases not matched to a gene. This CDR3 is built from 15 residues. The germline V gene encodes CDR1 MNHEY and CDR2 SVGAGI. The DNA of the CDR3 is TGTGCCAGCAGTTGGGGGAGAGGGGGCGCAGATACGCAGTATTTT. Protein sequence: CASSWGRGGADTQYF.

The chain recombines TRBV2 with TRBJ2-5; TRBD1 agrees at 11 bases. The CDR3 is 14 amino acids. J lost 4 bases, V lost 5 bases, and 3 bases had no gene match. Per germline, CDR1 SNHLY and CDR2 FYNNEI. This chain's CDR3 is CASSWTGGGETQYF. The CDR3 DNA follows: TGTGCCAGCAGTTGGACAGGGGGCGGAGAGACCCAGTACTTC.

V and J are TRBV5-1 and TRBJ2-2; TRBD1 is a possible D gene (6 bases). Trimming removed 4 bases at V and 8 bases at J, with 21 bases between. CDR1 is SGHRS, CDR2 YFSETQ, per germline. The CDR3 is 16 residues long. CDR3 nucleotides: TGCGCCAGCAGCCATGGGACATTGGGTGTGGTAGGGGAGCTGTTTTTT. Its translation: CASSHGTLGVVGELFF. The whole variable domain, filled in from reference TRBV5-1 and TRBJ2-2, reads KAGVTQTPRYLIKTRGQQVTLSCSPISGHRSVSWYQQTPGQGLQFLFEYFSETQRNKGNFPGRFSGRQFSNSRSEMNVSTLELGDSALYLCASSHGTLGVVGELFFGEGSRLTVL.

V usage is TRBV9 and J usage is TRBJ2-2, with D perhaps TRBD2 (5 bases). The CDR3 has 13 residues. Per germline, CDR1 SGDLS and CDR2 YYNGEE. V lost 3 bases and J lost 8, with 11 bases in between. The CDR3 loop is CASSGGAVGELFF. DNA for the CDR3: TGTGCCAGCAGCGGGGGAGCGGTAGGGGAGCTGTTTTTT.

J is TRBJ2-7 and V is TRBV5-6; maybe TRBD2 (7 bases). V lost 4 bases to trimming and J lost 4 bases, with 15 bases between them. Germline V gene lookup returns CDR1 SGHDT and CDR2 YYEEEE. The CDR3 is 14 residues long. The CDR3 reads CASSAGDTSYEQYF. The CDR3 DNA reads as TGTGCCAGCAGCGCGGGGGACACCTCGTACGAGCAGTACTTC.

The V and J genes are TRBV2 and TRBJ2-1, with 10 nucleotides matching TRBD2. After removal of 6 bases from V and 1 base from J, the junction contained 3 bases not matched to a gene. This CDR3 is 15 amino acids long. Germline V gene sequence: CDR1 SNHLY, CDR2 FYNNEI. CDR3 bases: TGTGCCAGCAGGCAACTAGCGGGGTCCTACAATGAGCAGTTCTTC. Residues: CASRQLAGSYNEQFF.

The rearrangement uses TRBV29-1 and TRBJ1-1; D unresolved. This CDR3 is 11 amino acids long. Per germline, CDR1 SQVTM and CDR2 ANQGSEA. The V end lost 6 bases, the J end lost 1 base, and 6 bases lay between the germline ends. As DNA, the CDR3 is TGCAGCGTGTCAGGGAACACTGAAGCTTTCTTT. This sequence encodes CSVSGNTEAFF.

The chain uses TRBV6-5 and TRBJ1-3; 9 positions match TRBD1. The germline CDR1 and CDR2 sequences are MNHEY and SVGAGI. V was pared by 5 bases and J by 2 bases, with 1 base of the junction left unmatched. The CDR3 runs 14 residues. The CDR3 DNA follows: TGTGCCAGCAGTCGACAGGGGGCTGGAAACACCATATATTTT. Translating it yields CASSRQGAGNTIYF.

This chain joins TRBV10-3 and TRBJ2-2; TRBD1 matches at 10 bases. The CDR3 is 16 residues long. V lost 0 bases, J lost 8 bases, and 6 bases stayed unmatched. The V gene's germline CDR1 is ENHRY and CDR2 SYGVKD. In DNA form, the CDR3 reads TGTGCCATCAGTGAGTCCCTGACAGGGGGCAAAGGGGAGCTGTTTTTT. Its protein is CAISESLTGGKGELFF.

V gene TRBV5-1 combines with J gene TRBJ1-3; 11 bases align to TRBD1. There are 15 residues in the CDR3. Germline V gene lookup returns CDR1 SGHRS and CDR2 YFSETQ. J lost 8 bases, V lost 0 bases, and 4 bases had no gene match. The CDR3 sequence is CASSLARDRGDTIYF. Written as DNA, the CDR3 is TGCGCCAGCAGCTTGGCCCGGGACAGGGGGGACACCATATATTTT.

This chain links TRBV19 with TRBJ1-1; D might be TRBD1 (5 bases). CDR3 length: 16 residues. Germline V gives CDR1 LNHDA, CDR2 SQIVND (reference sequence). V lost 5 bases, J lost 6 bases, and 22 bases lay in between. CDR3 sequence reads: CASSHRRGPRGAEAFF. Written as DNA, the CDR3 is TGTGCCAGTAGTCATAGGCGGGGCCCTCGAGGCGCTGAAGCTTTCTTT.

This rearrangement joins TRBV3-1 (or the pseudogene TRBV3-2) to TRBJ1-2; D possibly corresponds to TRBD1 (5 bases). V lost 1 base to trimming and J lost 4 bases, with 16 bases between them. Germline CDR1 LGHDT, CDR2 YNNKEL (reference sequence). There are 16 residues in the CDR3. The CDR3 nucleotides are TGTGCCAGCAGCCAAGGCCCACTACAGGCCATCTATGGCTACACCTTC. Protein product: CASSQGPLQAIYGYTF.

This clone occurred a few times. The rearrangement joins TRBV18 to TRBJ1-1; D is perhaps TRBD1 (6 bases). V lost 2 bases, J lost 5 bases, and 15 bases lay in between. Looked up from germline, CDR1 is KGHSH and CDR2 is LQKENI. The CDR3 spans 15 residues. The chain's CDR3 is CASSPSLGGGTEAFF. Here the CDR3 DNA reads TGTGCCAGCTCACCATCATTAGGGGGGGGAACTGAAGCTTTCTTT. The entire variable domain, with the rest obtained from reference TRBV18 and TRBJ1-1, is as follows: NAGVMQNPRHLVRRRGQEARLRCSPMKGHSHVYWYRQLPEEGLKFMVYLQKENIIDESGMPKERFSAEFPKEGPSILRIQQVVRGDSAAYFCASSPSLGGGTEAFFGQGTRLTVV.

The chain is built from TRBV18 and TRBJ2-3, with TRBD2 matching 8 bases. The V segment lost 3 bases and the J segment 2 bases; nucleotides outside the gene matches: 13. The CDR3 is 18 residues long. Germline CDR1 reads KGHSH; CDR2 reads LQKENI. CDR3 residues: CASSPPYKPGLVTDTQYF. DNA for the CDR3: TGTGCCAGCTCACCTCCTTACAAGCCGGGACTAGTCACAGATACGCAGTATTTT.

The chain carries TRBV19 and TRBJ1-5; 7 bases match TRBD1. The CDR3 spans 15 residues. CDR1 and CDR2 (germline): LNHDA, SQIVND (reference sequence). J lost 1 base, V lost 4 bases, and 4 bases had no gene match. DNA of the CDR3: TGTGCCAGTAGTAGAAACAGGGGAAGCAATCAGCCCCAGCATTTT. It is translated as CASSRNRGSNQPQHF.

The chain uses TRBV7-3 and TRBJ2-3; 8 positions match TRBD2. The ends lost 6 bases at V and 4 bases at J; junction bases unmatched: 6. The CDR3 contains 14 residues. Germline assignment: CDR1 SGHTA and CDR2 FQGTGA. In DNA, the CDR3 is TGTGCCAGCAGTTCCGGGGGGGCCCCAGATACGCAGTATTTT. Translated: CASSSGGAPDTQYF.

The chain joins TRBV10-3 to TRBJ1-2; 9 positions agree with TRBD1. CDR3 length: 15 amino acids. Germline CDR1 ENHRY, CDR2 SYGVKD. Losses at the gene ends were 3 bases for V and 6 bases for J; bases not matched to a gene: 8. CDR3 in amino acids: CAISDSGWTGDGYTF. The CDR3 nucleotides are TGTGCCATCAGTGATAGCGGTTGGACAGGGGATGGCTACACCTTC.

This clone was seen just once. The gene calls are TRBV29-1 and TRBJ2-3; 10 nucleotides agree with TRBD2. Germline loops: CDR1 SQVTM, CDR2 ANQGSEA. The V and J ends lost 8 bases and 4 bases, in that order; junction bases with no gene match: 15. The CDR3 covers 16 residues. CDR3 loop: CSSSSGGAGLADTQYF. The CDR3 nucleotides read TGCAGCTCCTCGAGCGGGGGGGCCGGTCTTGCAGATACGCAGTATTTT.

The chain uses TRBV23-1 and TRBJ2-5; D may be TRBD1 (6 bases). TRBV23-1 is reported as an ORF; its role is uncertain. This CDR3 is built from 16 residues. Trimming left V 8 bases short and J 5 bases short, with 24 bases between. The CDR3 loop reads CASSSLGDTLRETQYF. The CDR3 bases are TGCGCCAGCTCATCACTCGGGGACACCCTACGGGAGACCCAGTACTTC.

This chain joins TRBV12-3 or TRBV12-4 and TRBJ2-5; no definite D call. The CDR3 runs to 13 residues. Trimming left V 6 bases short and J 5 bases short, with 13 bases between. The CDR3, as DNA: TGTGCCAGCAGGACCCCTGGAGCCGAGACCCAGTACTTC. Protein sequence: CASRTPGAETQYF.

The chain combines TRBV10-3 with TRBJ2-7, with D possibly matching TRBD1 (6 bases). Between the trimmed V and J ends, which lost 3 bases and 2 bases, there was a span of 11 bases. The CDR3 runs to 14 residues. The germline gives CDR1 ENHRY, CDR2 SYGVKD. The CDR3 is CAISDWDTAYEQYF. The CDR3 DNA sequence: TGTGCCATCAGTGACTGGGACACTGCCTACGAGCAGTACTTC.